One and the same sample provided the 25 T cell receptor beta chains below, sequenced in a study of cytomegalovirus exposure and HLA in healthy donors. The study ran its PCR with 60 Vbeta and 13 Jbeta primers. This table comes from immunoSEQ multiplex PCR, and its TCRdb copy is limited to in-frame clones, with some not included. The sample shows 95,000 to 150,000 clones, more than 65% of them seen only once. Material for sequencing was PBMCs. The receptors here all came from a woman aged 40 to 50 in good health and CMV-seropositive.

This rearrangement joins TRBV30 to TRBJ1-1, with unresolved D. The germline V gene encodes CDR1 GTSNPN and CDR2 SVGIG (reference sequence). CDR3 length equals 13 residues. The V end was cut by 2 bases, the J end by 3 bases, with 10 bases between. This chain's CDR3 is CAWSLRDYTEAFF. CDR3 in DNA: TGTGCCTGGAGTCTGAGGGATTACACTGAAGCTTTCTTT.

The CDR3 nucleotides are TGTGCCAGCAGTGATAGACTAGACAGTACCACAGATACGCAGTATTTT. The encoded protein is CASSDRLDSTTDTQYF. The rearrangement links TRBV6-1 to TRBJ2-3; perhaps TRBD2 as D (6 bases). Germline lookup yields CDR1 MNHNS and CDR2 SASEGT. V was cut by 3 bases and J by 2 bases, with 15 bases left in between. The CDR3 has 16 residues.

J is TRBJ2-7 and V is TRBV11-2; the match to TRBD2 covers 9 bases. The junction had 9 bases not matched to a gene; V was cut back by 5 bases and J by 4 bases. CDR3 size: 15 residues. CDR1 and CDR2 (germline): SGHAT, FQNNGV. CDR3 amino acids: CASSIGLAGSYEQYF. Written as DNA, the CDR3 is TGTGCCAGCAGCATAGGGCTAGCGGGATCGTACGAGCAGTACTTC.

V is TRBV5-1 and J is TRBJ2-5; maybe TRBD1 (5 bases). Germline V gene lookup returns CDR1 SGHRS and CDR2 YFSETQ. The ends were cut back, 1 base at V and 4 bases at J, with 11 bases in the middle. The CDR3 has 14 amino acids. This chain's CDR3 is CASSLSPGPETQYF. In DNA, the CDR3 is TGCGCCAGCAGCTTGTCCCCAGGGCCAGAGACCCAGTACTTC.

V gene TRBV5-5 combines with J gene TRBJ2-5; the D gene is possibly TRBD2 (6 bases). CDR1 is SGHKS and CDR2 is YYEKEE in the germline V gene (reference sequence). The CDR3 length is 14 residues. V was trimmed by 7 bases and J by 5 bases, leaving 18 bases between them. The CDR3 coding sequence is TGTGCCAGCGGGGAGGTGAGCGGATTTGAGACCCAGTACTTC. Translation: CASGEVSGFETQYF.

This rearrangement joins TRBV18 to TRBJ2-1; a weak D match, TRBD2 (7 bases). The V and J ends lost 2 bases and 9 bases respectively, with 14 bases between them. Looked up from germline, CDR1 is KGHSH and CDR2 is LQKENI. CDR3 length equals 14 residues. CDR3 nucleotide sequence: TGTGCCAGCTCACCAGCCCAAGGGGGGGGTGAGCAGTTCTTC. Its protein is CASSPAQGGGEQFF.

V usage is TRBV5-1 and J usage is TRBJ2-5; 7 bases line up with TRBD2. With 2 bases clipped from V and 5 bases from J, the junction kept 3 bases outside the gene matches. Germline V CDR1 and CDR2: SGHRS, YFSETQ. The CDR3 has 13 amino acids. The CDR3 DNA reads TGCGCCAGCAGCTTCGGACTAGGGGAGACCCAGTACTTC. This sequence encodes CASSFGLGETQYF.

The rearrangement links TRBV6-1 to TRBJ2-2; 9 nucleotides match TRBD2. Germline V gene data show CDR1 as MNHNS and CDR2 as SASEGT. The CDR3 sequence is 15 residues long. V shed 6 bases and J 3 bases; nucleotides not matched to a gene: 5. This chain's CDR3 is CASRVTSGYTGELFF. CDR3 bases: TGTGCCAGCAGGGTGACTAGCGGATACACCGGGGAGCTGTTTTTT.

The CDR3: CASRGEGRSYEQYF. In DNA, the CDR3 is TGTGCCAGCAGGGGAGAAGGGCGCTCCTACGAGCAGTACTTC. This rearrangement joins TRBV27 to TRBJ2-7; D may be TRBD2 (5 bases). CDR1 is MNHEY, CDR2 SMNVEV, per germline (reference sequence). The CDR3 spans 14 residues. V was shortened by 6 bases and J by 0 bases, with 12 bases between the two germline ends.

CDR3 loop: CASSYSDPGTEAFF. CDR3 bases: TGTGCCAGCAGTTACTCTGACCCCGGGACTGAAGCTTTCTTT. This chain connects TRBV6-5 to TRBJ1-1; D is unresolved. The CDR3 sequence is 14 residues long. Trimming stripped 0 bases from V and 5 bases from J, with 10 bases between. The germline V gene has CDR1 MNHEY and CDR2 SVGAGI.

The rearrangement links TRBV5-1 to TRBJ1-4; 7 bases map to TRBD1. This CDR3 has 16 residues. Germline CDR1 SGHRS, CDR2 YFSETQ. The junction had 12 bases not matched to a gene; V was cut back by 4 bases and J by 6 bases. The CDR3 DNA reads TGCGCCAGCAGCGGGGTGCCGTTGCAGGGGGATGAAAAACTGTTTTTT. It translates to CASSGVPLQGDEKLFF.

CDR3 coding DNA: TGTGCCAGCTCACCACCGGAAAAGAGGCGCGAGCAGTACTTC. It specifies CASSPPEKRREQYF. The chain carries TRBV18 and TRBJ2-7; D gene ambiguous. This CDR3 region has 14 residues. Trimming stripped 0 bases from V and 6 bases from J, with 12 bases between. Looked up from germline, CDR1 is KGHSH and CDR2 is LQKENI.

This clone showed up just a few times. V is TRBV7-9 and J is TRBJ1-1, with D perhaps matching TRBD1 (5 bases). The V gene's germline CDR1 is SEHNR and CDR2 FQNEAQ (reference sequence). Trimming left V 3 bases short and J 0 bases short, with 8 bases between. The CDR3 covers 14 residues. DNA of the CDR3: TGTGCCAGCAGCTTTTCGGGGGTGAACACTGAAGCTTTCTTT. This gives the protein CASSFSGVNTEAFF.

The chain recombines TRBV11-2 with TRBJ2-7; possible D gene TRBD2, 5 bases. The germline V gene has CDR1 SGHAT and CDR2 FQNNGV. Trimming removed 0 bases from V and 2 bases from J, with 11 bases in between. This CDR3 has 15 residues. CDR3 DNA: TGTGCCAGCAGCTTAGATGGTCCGGGAACCTACGAGCAGTACTTC. Protein sequence: CASSLDGPGTYEQYF.

The rearrangement joins TRBV19 to TRBJ2-1, with D maybe TRBD2 (5 bases). The germline V gene has CDR1 LNHDA and CDR2 SQIVND (reference sequence). V was shortened by 7 bases and J by 8 bases, with 18 bases between the two germline ends. The CDR3 has 14 residues. This CDR3 is CASNVEGLGDEQFF. The CDR3 coding sequence is TGTGCCAGTAACGTAGAGGGCCTTGGCGATGAGCAGTTCTTC.

This chain joins TRBV6-6 and TRBJ1-2; D not certain. V was trimmed by 4 bases and J by 4 bases, leaving 10 bases between them. The germline CDR1 and CDR2 sequences are MNHNY and SVGAGI (reference sequence). The CDR3 loop spans 13 amino acids. CDR3 in DNA: TGTGCCAGCAGTTCCAACAGTTTCTATGGCTACACCTTC. Residues: CASSSNSFYGYTF.

The chain joins TRBV4-1 to TRBJ2-7; TRBD1 agrees at 7 bases. V was clipped by 4 bases and J by 7 bases; unmatched bases: 10. The V gene's germline CDR1 is MGHRA and CDR2 YSYEKL. CDR3 length: 14 residues. The CDR3 protein is CASSPTGRAWEQYF. In nucleotides, the CDR3 is TGCGCCAGCAGCCCGACAGGGCGCGCGTGGGAGCAGTACTTC.

The chain links TRBV9 to TRBJ2-7, with D possibly TRBD2 on 5 matching bases. Trimming removed 0 bases from V and 5 bases from J, with 15 bases in between. The CDR3 is 15 residues long. CDR1 is SGDLS and CDR2 is YYNGEE in the germline V gene. CDR3 bases: TGTGCCAGCAGCGTAGGTTCAGGTGGTAGCGACGAGCAGTACTTC. This gives the protein CASSVGSGGSDEQYF.

J is TRBJ2-5 and V is TRBV5-1; D is possibly TRBD2 (6 bases). The CDR3 totals 15 residues. The germline gives CDR1 SGHRS, CDR2 YFSETQ. V shed 0 bases and J shed 4 bases, with 13 bases lying between them. CDR3 DNA sequence: TGCGCCAGCAGCTTGGAGCTTGGGGGAGGAGAGACCCAGTACTTC. It specifies CASSLELGGGETQYF.

V usage is TRBV5-1 and J usage is TRBJ2-7; 11 positions match TRBD2. Germline CDR1 and CDR2: SGHRS and YFSETQ. There are 15 residues in the CDR3. With 4 bases clipped from V and 3 bases from J, the junction kept 6 bases outside the gene matches. CDR3 amino acids: CASSQTSGTYYEQYF. CDR3 in DNA: TGCGCCAGCAGCCAGACTAGCGGGACGTACTACGAGCAGTACTTC.

On this clone: Distinct nucleotide sequences in the sample also encode this CDR3. The chain recombines TRBV11-2 with TRBJ2-5, with 10 bases lining up with TRBD2. Germline CDR1 and CDR2: SGHAT and FQNNGV. V shed 5 bases, J shed 5 bases, and the junction held 11 bases outside the gene matches. This CDR3 comprises 16 residues. The CDR3 here is CASSLLAGGGGETQYF. In DNA form, the CDR3 reads TGTGCCAGCAGCCTCTTAGCGGGAGGTGGGGGGGAGACCCAGTACTTC.

This chain links TRBV6-1 with TRBJ1-1, with 7 bases lining up with TRBD1. Germline CDR1 and CDR2: MNHNS and SASEGT. Unmatched junction bases numbered 5, after V lost 5 bases and J lost 5 bases. The length of the CDR3 is 13 residues. This CDR3 reads CASSPQGVTEAFF. Here the CDR3 DNA reads TGTGCCAGCAGTCCCCAGGGGGTTACTGAAGCTTTCTTT.

The V call is TRBV27, the J call TRBJ2-7, with 7 bases fitting TRBD1. The CDR3 loop spans 13 amino acids. The V and J ends lost 9 bases and 1 base, in that order; junction bases with no gene match: 6. CDR1 is MNHEY and CDR2 is SMNVEV in the germline V gene (reference sequence). The CDR3 region is CASSTGISYEQYF. The DNA of the CDR3 is TGTGCCAGTTCGACAGGGATATCCTACGAGCAGTACTTC.

V is TRBV28 and J is TRBJ1-5; D is possibly TRBD1 (5 bases). This CDR3 spans 14 amino acids. V was clipped by 3 bases and J by 5 bases, with 11 bases between them. Germline values: CDR1 MDHEN, CDR2 SYDVKM. For the CDR3, the DNA is TGTGCCAGCAGTTTTGATAGGGGTCATCAGCCCCAGCATTTT. Its translation: CASSFDRGHQPQHF. Full variable domain (outside the CDR3, taken from reference TRBV28 and TRBJ1-5): DVKVTQSSRYLVKRTGEKVFLECVQDMDHENMFWYRQDPGLGLRLIYFSYDVKMKEKGDIPEGYSVSREKKERFSLILESASTNQTSMYLCASSFDRGHQPQHFGDGTRLSIL.

V usage is TRBV19 and J usage is TRBJ2-5, with D perhaps TRBD2 (6 bases). The DNA end is more similar to TRBJ2-7, so the J call may be wrong. Looked up from germline, CDR1 is LNHDA and CDR2 is SQIVND (reference sequence). CDR3 length: 15 amino acids. CDR3 region: CASSIGLATTYEQYF. The CDR3 coding sequence is TGTGCCAGTAGTATTGGCCTAGCGACCACCTACGAGCAGTACTTC.